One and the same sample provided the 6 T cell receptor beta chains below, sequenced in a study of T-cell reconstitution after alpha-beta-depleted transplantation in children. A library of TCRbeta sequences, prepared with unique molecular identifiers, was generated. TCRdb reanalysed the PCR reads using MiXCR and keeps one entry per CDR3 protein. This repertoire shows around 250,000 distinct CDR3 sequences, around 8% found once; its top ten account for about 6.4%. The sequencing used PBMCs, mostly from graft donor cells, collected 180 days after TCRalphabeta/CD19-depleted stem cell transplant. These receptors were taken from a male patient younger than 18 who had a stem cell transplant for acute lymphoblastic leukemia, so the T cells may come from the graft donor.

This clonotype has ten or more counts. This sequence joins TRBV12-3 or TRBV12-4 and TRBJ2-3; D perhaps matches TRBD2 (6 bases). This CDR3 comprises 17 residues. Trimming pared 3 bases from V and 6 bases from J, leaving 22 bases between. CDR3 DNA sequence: TGTGCCAGCAGTTTTGGCCGGCGGGAACCCGGAGGGGATACGCAGTATTTT. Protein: CASSFGRREPGGDTQYF.

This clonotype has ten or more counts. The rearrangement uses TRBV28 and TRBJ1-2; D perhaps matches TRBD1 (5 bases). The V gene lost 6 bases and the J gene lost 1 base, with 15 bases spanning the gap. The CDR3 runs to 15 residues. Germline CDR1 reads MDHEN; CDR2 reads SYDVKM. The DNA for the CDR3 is TGTGCCAGCAGCGCCGGGACCGCGATTAACTATGGCTACACCTTC. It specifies CASSAGTAINYGYTF.

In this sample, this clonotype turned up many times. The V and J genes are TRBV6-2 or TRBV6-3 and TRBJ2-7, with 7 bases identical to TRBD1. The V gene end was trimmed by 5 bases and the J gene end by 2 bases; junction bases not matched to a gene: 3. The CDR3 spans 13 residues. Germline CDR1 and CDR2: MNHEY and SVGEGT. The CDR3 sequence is CASSHRGAYEQYF. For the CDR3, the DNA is TGTGCCAGCAGTCACAGGGGAGCCTACGAGCAGTACTTC.

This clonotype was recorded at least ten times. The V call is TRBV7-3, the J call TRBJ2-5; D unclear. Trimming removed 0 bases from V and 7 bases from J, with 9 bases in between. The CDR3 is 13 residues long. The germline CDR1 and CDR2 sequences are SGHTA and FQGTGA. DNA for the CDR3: TGTGCCAGCAGCTTAACTAGGCCAGGGACCCAGTACTTC. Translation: CASSLTRPGTQYF. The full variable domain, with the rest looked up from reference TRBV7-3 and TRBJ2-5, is GAGVSQTPSNKVTEKGKYVELRCDPISGHTALYWYRQSLGQGPEFLIYFQGTGAADDSGLPNDRFFAVRPEGSVSTLKIQRTERGDSAVYLCASSLTRPGTQYFGPGTRLLVL.

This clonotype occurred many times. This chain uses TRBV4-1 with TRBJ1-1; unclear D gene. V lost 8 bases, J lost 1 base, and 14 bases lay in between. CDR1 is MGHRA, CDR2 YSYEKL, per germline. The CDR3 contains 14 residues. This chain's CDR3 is CASRVAPTNTEAFF. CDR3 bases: TGCGCCAGCCGCGTGGCCCCCACGAACACTGAAGCTTTCTTT.

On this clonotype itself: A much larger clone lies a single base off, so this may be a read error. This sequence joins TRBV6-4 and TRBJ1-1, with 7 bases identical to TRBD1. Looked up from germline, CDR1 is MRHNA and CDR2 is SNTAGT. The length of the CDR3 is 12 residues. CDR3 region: CTSIKGGTEAFF. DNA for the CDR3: TGTACCAGCATCAAAGGGGGCACCGAAGCTTTCTTT.